These 15 T cell receptor beta chains share one sample of origin, sequenced in a study of blood T cell repertoires in COVID-19. Sequencing was performed with immunoSEQ multiplex PCR; in TCRdb, only in-frame clones are kept and a portion is missing. The data contain 170,000 or so clones, approximately 85% of them singletons. The sample consisted of PBMCs or T cells enriched from blood (not recorded which). The source of these receptors is a man aged 35 to 55 who had recovered from COVID-19.

With regard to this clone: The same CDR3 is also encoded by other DNA sequences in this sample. The chain combines TRBV6-1 with TRBJ1-2; D unclear. The CDR3 totals 14 residues. Germline V gene lookup returns CDR1 MNHNS and CDR2 SASEGT. With 0 bases removed from V and 4 bases from J, the gap between germline ends came to 9 bases. Here the CDR3 reads CASSEAPGPYGYTF. The DNA for the CDR3 is TGTGCCAGCAGTGAAGCGCCAGGCCCCTATGGCTACACCTTC.

V and J are TRBV28 and TRBJ1-5, with D unclear. This CDR3 has 16 amino acids. The V gene lost 2 bases and the J gene lost 0 bases, with 11 bases spanning the gap. Germline V gene lookup returns CDR1 MDHEN and CDR2 SYDVKM. In nucleotides, the CDR3 is TGTGCCAGCAGTTTAGAGGAACTTCTTAGCAATCAGCCCCAGCATTTT. Protein product: CASSLEELLSNQPQHF.

The J gene is TRBJ2-6, the V gene TRBV30; the D gene is possibly TRBD1 (5 bases). The CDR3 extends over 15 amino acids. The V end was cut by 3 bases, the J end by 2 bases, with 11 bases between. Germline V gene lookup returns CDR1 GTSNPN and CDR2 SVGIG (reference sequence). The CDR3 DNA sequence: TGTGCCTGGAGAGGGGCCCGGGCTGGGGCCAACGTCCTGACTTTC. Its translation: CAWRGARAGANVLTF. The full variable domain, with the rest looked up from reference TRBV30 and TRBJ2-6, is SQTIHQWPATLVQPVGSPLSLECTVEGTSNPNLYWYRQAAGRGLQLLFYSVGIGQISSEVPQNLSASRPQDRQFILSSKKLLLSDSGFYLCAWRGARAGANVLTFGAGSRLTVL.

The rearrangement uses TRBV6-5 and TRBJ2-7, with D perhaps matching TRBD1 (6 bases). Between the trimmed V and J ends, which lost 6 bases and 3 bases, there was a span of 9 bases. CDR1 and CDR2 (germline): MNHEY, SVGAGI. CDR3 length equals 12 residues. The DNA for the CDR3 is TGTGCCAGCAGGCAGGGGAACTACGAGCAGTACTTC. Protein: CASRQGNYEQYF.

V gene TRBV15 combines with J gene TRBJ1-1, with 10 bases identical to TRBD1. Germline-derived CDR1 and CDR2 are LNHNV and YYDKDF (reference sequence). V lost 3 bases, J lost 3 bases, and 4 bases stayed unmatched. This CDR3 has 15 amino acids. CDR3 nucleotide sequence: TGTGCCACCAGCAGTTCCGACAGGGGGCACACTGAAGCTTTCTTT. This gives the protein CATSSSDRGHTEAFF.

V is TRBV19 and J is TRBJ1-3; D unresolved. The CDR3 covers 16 residues. Germline V gives CDR1 LNHDA, CDR2 SQIVND (reference sequence). Trimming took 5 bases from V and 2 from J, leaving 16 bases between them. The CDR3 region has the DNA TGTGCCAGTAGTTCTTCGTTCACGCGGGCTGGAAACACCATATATTTT. Translating gives CASSSSFTRAGNTIYF.

This chain links TRBV18 with TRBJ1-2; D not certain. The CDR3 sequence is 14 residues long. CDR1 and CDR2 from the germline V gene are KGHSH and LQKENI. With 6 bases removed from V and 8 bases from J, the gap between germline ends came to 19 bases. The CDR3 region is CASSQNAGDGGYTF. The CDR3 nucleotides are TGTGCCAGCTCCCAAAATGCGGGTGATGGCGGCTACACCTTC.

This sequence joins TRBV29-1 and TRBJ1-3; D gene ambiguous. This CDR3 has 14 amino acids. The V and J ends lost 2 bases and 4 bases respectively, with 12 bases between them. Germline lookup yields CDR1 SQVTM and CDR2 ANQGSEA. In DNA, the CDR3 is TGCAGCGTTGAAAGCGGGGTTGGGGGAAACACCATATATTTT. Protein: CSVESGVGGNTIYF. Complete variable domain (other parts from reference TRBV29-1 and TRBJ1-3): SAVISQKPSRDICQRGTSLTIQCQVDSQVTMMFWYRQQPGQSLTLIATANQGSEATYESGFVIDKFPISRPNLTFSTLTVSNMSPEDSSIYLCSVESGVGGNTIYFGEGSWLTVV.

The V call is TRBV2, the J call TRBJ1-2, with D possibly matching TRBD1 (5 bases). Germline V lookup: CDR1 SNHLY, CDR2 FYNNEI. Trimming cost V 3 bases and J 6 bases, with 11 bases left between them. This CDR3 spans 13 amino acids. The CDR3, as DNA: TGTGCCAGCAGTGAGGGCAGGGTAAATGGCTACACCTTC. Its translation: CASSEGRVNGYTF.

This clone was detected once. The chain recombines TRBV27 with TRBJ1-6, with 7 positions matching TRBD1. The ends lost 2 bases at V and 8 bases at J; junction bases unmatched: 6. This CDR3 is 15 amino acids long. Germline lookup yields CDR1 MNHEY and CDR2 SMNVEV (reference sequence). The CDR3 DNA reads TGTGCCAGCAGTTTAGGGGCAGGGGGATATTCACCCCTCCACTTT. This sequence encodes CASSLGAGGYSPLHF.

The V and J genes are TRBV6-2 or TRBV6-3 and TRBJ1-5, with 9 bases matching TRBD1. V was pared by 5 bases and J by 5 bases, with 7 bases of the junction left unmatched. The length of the CDR3 is 15 residues. Germline assignment: CDR1 MNHEY and CDR2 SVGEGT. In DNA, the CDR3 is TGTGCCAGCAGTCGCGGACAGGGGAGAGATCAGCCCCAGCATTTT. Translating it yields CASSRGQGRDQPQHF.

The chain links TRBV6-4 to TRBJ1-2; 8 nucleotides line up with TRBD1. CDR3 length: 15 residues. The ends lost 3 bases at V and 8 bases at J; junction bases unmatched: 11. CDR1 MRHNA and CDR2 SNTAGT come from the germline V gene. CDR3 coding DNA: TGTGCCAGCAGTGAAGCAGGGGGCTCCATTCGAGGCTACACCTTC. Amino acids: CASSEAGGSIRGYTF.

The chain has TRBV10-2 and TRBJ1-5; 9 bases align to TRBD1. The CDR3 consists of 13 residues. Germline CDR1 and CDR2: WSHSY and SAAADI. Trimming at V came to 7 bases and at J to 6 bases, leaving 4 bases not matched to a gene. CDR3 nucleotide sequence: TGCGCCAGCACACAGGGGGCCTTTCAGCCCCAGCATTTT. Translated: CASTQGAFQPQHF.

CDR3 protein: CSASLSDQPQHF. The CDR3 bases are TGCAGTGCTAGTTTGTCGGATCAGCCCCAGCATTTT. This chain joins TRBV20-1 and TRBJ1-5; no clear D gene. Germline-derived CDR1 and CDR2 are DFQATT and SNEGSKA (reference sequence). The CDR3 extends over 12 amino acids. V was shortened by 3 bases and J by 5 bases, with 8 bases between the two germline ends.

A single count supports this clone. V gene TRBV5-4 combines with J gene TRBJ1-6; 8 nucleotides match TRBD1. The CDR3 has 14 amino acids. The germline gives CDR1 SGHNT, CDR2 YYREEE (reference sequence). Losses at the gene ends were 4 bases for V and 6 bases for J; bases not matched to a gene: 3. The CDR3 DNA follows: TGTGCCAGCAGCCCGGGACAGGCTAATTCACCCCTCCACTTT. Translation gives CASSPGQANSPLHF. The variable domain in full, with the rest retrieved from reference TRBV5-4 and TRBJ1-6, is ETGVTQSPTHLIKTRGQQVTLRCSSQSGHNTVSWYQQALGQGPQFIFQYYREEENGRGNFPPRFSGLQFPNYSSELNVNALELDDSALYLCASSPGQANSPLHFGNGTRLTVT.